The 15 T cell receptor beta chains below were found in one sample sequenced in a study of T cell responses to AZD1222 COVID-19 vaccine. TCRdb's copy holds only in-frame clones and misses some; the assay was immunoSEQ multiplex PCR. The table lists 200,000 to 250,000 clones, about 95% of them singletons, with around 1.7% in the top ten. Sequences were derived from peripheral blood, sampled 28 days after the second dose of the MenACWY control vaccine. Every receptor here comes from an adult who received the MenACWY meningococcal vaccine as a control.

The chain uses TRBV5-8 and TRBJ1-3, with D perhaps matching TRBD1 (6 bases). Germline V gene lookup returns CDR1 SGHTS and CDR2 YDEGEE. The V gene lost 5 bases and the J gene lost 0 bases, with 12 bases spanning the gap. The CDR3 is 15 amino acids. DNA of the CDR3: TGTGCCAGCAGGCTAAAAGGGGGCTCTGGAAACACCATATATTTT. Protein product: CASRLKGGSGNTIYF.

The gene calls are TRBV9 and TRBJ2-7; D might be TRBD2 (5 bases). Germline values: CDR1 SGDLS, CDR2 YYNGEE. This CDR3 spans 14 amino acids. V lost 3 bases to trimming and J lost 5 bases, with 15 bases between them. The CDR3 bases are TGTGCCAGCAGCGCGGGGATCCGGGGTAACGAGCAGTACTTC. The encoded protein is CASSAGIRGNEQYF.

This rearrangement joins TRBV7-8 to TRBJ2-1, with no clear D. V was trimmed by 5 bases and J by 1 base, leaving 12 bases between them. The CDR3 covers 15 residues. CDR1 is SGHVS and CDR2 is FQNEAQ in the germline V gene. The CDR3 DNA is TGTGCCAGCAGCCGCTTGGCACTGTCCTACAATGAGCAGTTCTTC. Translated, it gives CASSRLALSYNEQFF.

The genes are TRBV11-2 and TRBJ1-2; tentative D call: TRBD1 (6 bases). CDR3 length equals 13 residues. The ends were cut back, 5 bases at V and 8 bases at J, with 15 bases in the middle. In germline, CDR1 is SGHAT, CDR2 FQNNGV. The CDR3 spells CASSQQGLRGYTF. The CDR3 DNA reads as TGTGCCAGCAGCCAACAGGGTTTGAGGGGCTACACCTTC.

This chain joins TRBV7-9 and TRBJ2-7; 7 nucleotides align to TRBD2. V shed 2 bases, J shed 9 bases, and the junction held 4 bases outside the gene matches. This CDR3 spans 12 amino acids. CDR1 is SEHNR and CDR2 is FQNEAQ in the germline V gene (reference sequence). Here the CDR3 reads CASSLMGEGQYF. CDR3 sequence (DNA): TGTGCCAGCAGCTTAATGGGGGAGGGGCAGTACTTC.

This chain uses TRBV9 with TRBJ2-3, with TRBD2 identical over 8 bases. J was trimmed by 3 bases and V by 2 bases; bases with no gene match: 2. CDR3 length equals 14 residues. Germline assignment: CDR1 SGDLS and CDR2 YYNGEE. DNA of the CDR3: TGTGCCAGCAGCGTTAGCGGGACGACAGATACGCAGTATTTT. It encodes CASSVSGTTDTQYF.

This sequence joins TRBV29-1 and TRBJ2-7; the match to TRBD1 covers 10 bases. Per germline, CDR1 SQVTM and CDR2 ANQGSEA. The CDR3 runs 15 residues. With V trimmed by 6 bases and J by 0 bases, 8 bases remained unmatched. The CDR3 reads CSVSVTGGFSYEQYF. The CDR3 coding sequence is TGCAGCGTCTCGGTGACAGGGGGCTTCTCCTACGAGCAGTACTTC.

This rearrangement joins TRBV7-9 to TRBJ1-3; TRBD1 is a possible D gene (6 bases). Trimming removed 0 bases at V and 5 bases at J, with 14 bases between. The CDR3 length is 16 residues. CDR1 and CDR2 from the germline V gene are SEHNR and FQNEAQ (reference sequence). The CDR3, as DNA: TGTGCCAGCAGCTTAGCGGGTGGGGGCCAGCGAAACACCATATATTTT. This sequence encodes CASSLAGGGQRNTIYF.

The genes are TRBV7-3 and TRBJ2-3; D gene uncertain. CDR3 length: 13 amino acids. Germline CDR1 is SGHTA and CDR2 is FQGTGA. Trimming took 5 bases from V and 4 from J, leaving 10 bases between them. The CDR3 sequence is CASSIGMADTQYF. The CDR3 DNA is TGTGCCAGCAGCATAGGGATGGCAGATACGCAGTATTTT.

The chain joins TRBV5-8 to TRBJ1-5; D gene uncertain. The germline V and J ends were trimmed by 0 bases and 3 bases, with 13 bases remaining between them. Germline V gene data show CDR1 as SGHTS and CDR2 as YDEGEE. The CDR3 loop spans 16 amino acids. This CDR3 reads CASSLAVKANNQPQHF. For the CDR3, the DNA is TGTGCCAGCAGCTTGGCCGTCAAGGCCAACAATCAGCCCCAGCATTTT.

V and J are TRBV6-2 or TRBV6-3 and TRBJ1-1; no firm D call. CDR3 size: 13 residues. Trimming removed 5 bases at V and 1 base at J, with 8 bases between. Germline CDR1 MNHEY, CDR2 SVGEGT. CDR3 in amino acids: CASSPWPNTEAFF. In DNA form, the CDR3 reads TGTGCCAGCAGTCCCTGGCCGAACACTGAAGCTTTCTTT.

This clone was seen a handful of times. The genes are TRBV14 and TRBJ2-7, with TRBD1 matching 10 bases. CDR3 size: 16 residues. Germline V gene sequence: CDR1 SGHDN, CDR2 FVKESK. With 0 bases clipped from V and 7 bases from J, the junction kept 9 bases outside the gene matches. In nucleotides, the CDR3 is TGTGCCAGCAGCCAAGATTCTGGGACAGGGGTGTGGGAGCAGTACTTC. It translates to CASSQDSGTGVWEQYF.

The chain links TRBV3-1 (or the pseudogene TRBV3-2) to TRBJ2-1; D tentatively fits TRBD1 or TRBD2 (5 bases each). Germline values: CDR1 LGHDT, CDR2 YNNKEL (reference sequence). With 1 base removed from V and 5 bases from J, the gap between germline ends came to 6 bases. There are 13 residues in the CDR3. The CDR3 DNA follows: TGTGCCAGCAGCCAAGGGGGGAACAATGAGCAGTTCTTC. Translation: CASSQGGNNEQFF.

This sequence joins TRBV9 and TRBJ1-4; a possible D gene is TRBD1 (6 bases). Trimming pared 4 bases from V and 7 bases from J, leaving 14 bases between. CDR1 and CDR2 (germline): SGDLS, YYNGEE. CDR3 length: 14 residues. The CDR3 bases are TGTGCCAGCAGCCCCGGGGGGGGGCCTGAAAAACTGTTTTTT. The encoded protein is CASSPGGGPEKLFF.

V gene TRBV28 combines with J gene TRBJ2-7; D may be TRBD2 (7 bases). CDR1 is MDHEN, CDR2 SYDVKM, per germline. Trimming stripped 6 bases from V and 1 base from J, with 19 bases between. This CDR3 is built from 16 residues. The CDR3 is CASRNGGTMRSYEQYF. The CDR3 coding sequence is TGTGCCAGCAGAAACGGGGGGACAATGAGATCCTACGAGCAGTACTTC.